This T cell receptor beta chain was obtained from a study of blood T cell repertoires in COVID-19. Assay used: immunoSEQ multiplex PCR; TCRdb lists only in-frame clones, some missing. This table has 210,000 or so clones, roughly nine tenths appearing once. This CDR3 has 15 residues. The V gene's germline CDR1 is MGHRA and CDR2 YSYEKL. Trimming removed 6 bases from V and 4 bases from J; junction bases left unmatched: 5. The specimen sequenced was peripheral blood. This receptor was obtained from a woman in her forties or fifties with acute or convalescent COVID-19. The chain uses TRBV4-1 and TRBJ2-2; TRBD1 agrees at 10 bases. Written as DNA, the CDR3 is TGCGCCAGCAGGGGGACAGGGGAAGGCACCGGGGAGCTGTTTTTT. Protein product: CASRGTGEGTGELFF.